This record looks at one T cell receptor (beta chain) sequence and its context. Its cognate antigen is unknown. This sample was taken from a study of beta chain features in type 1 diabetes. Study conclusions and caveats: Among type 1 diabetes patients, VDJ junctions had fewer insertions and more deletions. Patients' naive, central memory and Treg TCRB repertoires seemed closer to one another than those of healthy donors. Type 1 diabetes patients had TCRB CDR3s that were shorter (moderately but significantly so) in all four CD4+ subsets. Shorter templates may be favored by PCR, equally so in patients and controls. A cDNA-based sequencing approach could over-represent cells with high TCR expression.

Reverse transcription of all isolated RNA meant that expressed TCRB transcripts were sequenced. The method was immunoSEQ multiplex PCR; TCRdb's version includes in-frame clones alone and lacks a portion of them. The table lists 250,000 to 300,000 clones, about 23% of them singletons. The source of this sequence is a woman in her thirties with type 1 diabetes. Sequenced input: naive CD4+ T cells from blood.

This CDR3 is CASSPHRLGNEQFF. The CDR3 DNA sequence: TGTGCCAGCAGCCCGCACAGGTTGGGCAATGAGCAGTTCTTC. The V gene is TRBV14, the J gene TRBJ2-1; TRBD1 might be the D (5 bases). V lost 4 bases and J lost 6, with 13 bases in between. The CDR3 loop spans 14 amino acids. CDR1 and CDR2 from the germline V gene are SGHDN and FVKESK.